This entry lists 4 T cell receptor beta chains sequenced from one sample in a study of regulatory T cells in long-lasting Graves disease. The time point is: persistent/refractory GD, antithyroid drugs over 5 years with positive TRAb. Generation of the TCR library employed RNA extracted from PBMCs. The TCR beta library used iRepertoire HTBI primers with Arm-PCR amplification of CDR3. Each CDR3 protein gets one entry after TCRdb re-called the multiplex PCR reads with MiXCR. Altogether 360,000 or so distinct CDR3 sequences are present, roughly 20% being singletons, with the ten largest covering about 29%. The material was peripheral blood mononuclear cells (PBMCs), obtained when the disease was refractory, from a patient treated with antithyroid drugs. Source of these receptors: a woman aged 40 to 50 with Graves disease.

The CDR3: CSVEEGPTNEQFF. Written as DNA, the CDR3 is TGCAGCGTTGAAGAGGGACCAACCAATGAGCAGTTCTTC. This chain connects TRBV29-1 to TRBJ2-1, with D tentatively TRBD1 or TRBD2 (5 bases each). Germline CDR1 SQVTM, CDR2 ANQGSEA. V dropped 0 bases and J dropped 6 bases, with 9 bases sitting between them. This CDR3 is built from 13 residues.

This clonotype was seen ten or more times. This chain uses TRBV28 with TRBJ2-7, with a weak D call TRBD1 (5 bases). Germline CDR1 and CDR2: MDHEN and SYDVKM. The CDR3 sequence is 13 residues long. V lost 3 bases, J lost 1 base, and 7 bases lay in between. This chain's CDR3 is CASSLGRSYEQYF. CDR3 DNA: TGTGCCAGCAGTTTGGGGCGTTCCTACGAGCAGTACTTC.

This clonotype showed up just a few times. V is TRBV7-9 and J is TRBJ2-7, with a tentative D call TRBD1 (6 bases). CDR1 and CDR2 (germline): SEHNR, FQNEAQ (reference sequence). This CDR3 contains 16 residues. V was clipped by 4 bases and J by 5 bases, with 21 bases between them. CDR3 nucleotides: TGTGCCAGCAGCTCTAAACAGGGATCCCTCGTCGACGAGCAGTACTTC. This sequence encodes CASSSKQGSLVDEQYF. Full variable domain (rest looked up from reference TRBV7-9 and TRBJ2-7): DTGVSQNPRHKITKRGQNVTFRCDPISEHNRLYWYRQTLGQGPEFLTYFQNEAQLEKSRLLSDRFSAERPKGSFSTLEIQRTEQGDSAMYLCASSSKQGSLVDEQYFGPGTRLTVT.

This clonotype was seen a few times. The chain links TRBV5-4 to TRBJ1-1, with TRBD1 as a possible D gene (5 bases). The CDR3 covers 17 residues. V lost 4 bases and J lost 1, with 20 bases in between. CDR1 is SGHNT, CDR2 YYREEE, per germline (reference sequence). The CDR3 sequence is CASSRGSGWQGNTEAFF. CDR3 coding DNA: TGTGCCAGCAGCCGTGGGAGTGGTTGGCAGGGGAACACTGAAGCTTTCTTT.